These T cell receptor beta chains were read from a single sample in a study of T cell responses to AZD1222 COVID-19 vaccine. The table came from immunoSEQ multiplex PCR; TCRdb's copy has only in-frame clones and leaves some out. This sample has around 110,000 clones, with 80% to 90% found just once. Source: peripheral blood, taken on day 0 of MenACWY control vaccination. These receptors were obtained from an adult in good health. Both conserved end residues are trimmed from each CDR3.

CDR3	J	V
ASSLADGYTDTQY	TRBJ2-3	TRBV11-1
ASSSGGGGTEAF	TRBJ1-1	TRBV28
ASSMVNSPLH	TRBJ1-6	TRBV6-2/TRBV6-3
ASSVGGGPDYGYT	TRBJ1-2	TRBV9
ASSPTGVAKNIQY	TRBJ2-4	TRBV6-2/TRBV6-3
ASSSTRGGPDTQY	TRBJ2-3	TRBV6-5
SVEDLSGGDEQF	TRBJ2-1	TRBV29-1
ASSYLSGTDTQY	TRBJ2-3	TRBV6-5
ATRDSTDTQY	TRBJ2-3	TRBV24-1
ASSGTVNTEAF	TRBJ1-1	TRBV10-2
ASSPGQSYGYT	TRBJ1-2	TRBV11-1
ASSPANYGYT	TRBJ1-2	TRBV7-8
ASSRDRGAGYNEQF	TRBJ2-1	TRBV5-6
ASSSKQGGTNEKLF	TRBJ1-4	TRBV6-5
ASSLWKRQGGEQY	TRBJ2-7	TRBV28
ASSPRDVSYEQY	TRBJ2-7	TRBV2
ASSPGQGVYEQY	TRBJ2-7	TRBV7-3
ASSLGQGSTEAF	TRBJ1-1	TRBV7-3
ASSAKNQGANQPQH	TRBJ1-5	TRBV2
ASSHGTGSPYEQY	TRBJ2-7	TRBV27
ASSQSESGGANEQF	TRBJ2-1	TRBV4-2
ASSLGAGLYNEQF	TRBJ2-1	TRBV7-2
ASSPKEAEAF	TRBJ1-1	TRBV18
AWSVLPGDNEKLF	TRBJ1-4	TRBV30
ATGDRDNSPLH	TRBJ1-6	TRBV28
ATSRDPPGRGGETQY	TRBJ2-5	TRBV15
ASSPSRTSGGGGDTQY	TRBJ2-3	TRBV5-1
ASSIGGQGLPYEQY	TRBJ2-7	TRBV19
ASSSPGAASGTEAF	TRBJ1-1	TRBV6-5
ASSPGTGLHEQY	TRBJ2-7	TRBV27
ASKQGYGVTNEKLF	TRBJ1-4	TRBV28
ASSIGHSGAFYEQY	TRBJ2-7	TRBV19
ASLPNRNTEAF	TRBJ1-1	TRBV18
ASSLQGARGTGELF	TRBJ2-2	TRBV7-9
AISDRTGATEAF	TRBJ1-1	TRBV10-3
ASSQAVIAGDYYNEQF	TRBJ2-1	TRBV4-2
ASSPGLSNTGELF	TRBJ2-2	TRBV10-1
SVEEGQGRRRY	TRBJ2-5	TRBV29-1
ASSIQGTGNQPQH	TRBJ1-5	TRBV7-2
ASSTTGFRQETQY	TRBJ2-5	TRBV19
ASSGQGANEKLF	TRBJ1-4	TRBV9
ASSLERGDNEQF	TRBJ2-1	TRBV5-4
ASSLELGSNEQF	TRBJ2-1	TRBV7-8
ASSGTGGLNEKLF	TRBJ1-4	TRBV9
ASSPGGLFYTDTQY	TRBJ2-3	TRBV7-8
ASSPPSVAGELF	TRBJ2-2	TRBV18
ASRPTGQDFNSPLH	TRBJ1-6	TRBV5-1
ASSFNRGGAGDTQY	TRBJ2-3	TRBV7-2